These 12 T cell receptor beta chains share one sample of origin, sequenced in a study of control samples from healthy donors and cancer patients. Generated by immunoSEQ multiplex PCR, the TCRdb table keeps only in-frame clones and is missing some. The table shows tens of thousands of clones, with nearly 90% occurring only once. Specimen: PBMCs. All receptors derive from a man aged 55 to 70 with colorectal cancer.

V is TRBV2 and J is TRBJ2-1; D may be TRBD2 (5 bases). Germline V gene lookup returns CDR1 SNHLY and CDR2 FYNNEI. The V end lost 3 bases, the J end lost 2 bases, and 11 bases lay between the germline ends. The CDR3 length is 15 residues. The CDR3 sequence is CASSDDGVAYNEQFF. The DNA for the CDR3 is TGTGCCAGCAGTGATGACGGGGTCGCCTACAATGAGCAGTTCTTC.

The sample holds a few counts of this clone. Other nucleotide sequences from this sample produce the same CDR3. CDR3 sequence (DNA): TGTGCCAGCAGTTACTTTGAGACCGGGGAGCTGTTTTTT. Its translation: CASSYFETGELFF. The rearrangement uses TRBV6-5 and TRBJ2-2; D gene unclear. The CDR3 is 13 residues long. The germline V gene has CDR1 MNHEY and CDR2 SVGAGI. V was shortened by 1 base and J by 5 bases, with 5 bases between the two germline ends.

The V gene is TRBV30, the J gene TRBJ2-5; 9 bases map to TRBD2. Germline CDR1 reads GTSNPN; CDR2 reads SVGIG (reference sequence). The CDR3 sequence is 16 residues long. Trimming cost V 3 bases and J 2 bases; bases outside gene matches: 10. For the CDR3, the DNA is TGTGCCTGGAGCCAGATGGGGCGGGGGGGGCAAGAGACCCAGTACTTC. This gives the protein CAWSQMGRGGQETQYF. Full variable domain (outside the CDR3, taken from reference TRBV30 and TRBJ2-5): SQTIHQWPATLVQPVGSPLSLECTVEGTSNPNLYWYRQAAGRGLQLLFYSVGIGQISSEVPQNLSASRPQDRQFILSSKKLLLSDSGFYLCAWSQMGRGGQETQYFGPGTRLLVL.

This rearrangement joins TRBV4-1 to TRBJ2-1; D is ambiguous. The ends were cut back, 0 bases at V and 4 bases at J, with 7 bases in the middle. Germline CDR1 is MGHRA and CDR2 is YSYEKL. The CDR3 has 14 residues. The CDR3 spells CASSQEGVYNEQFF. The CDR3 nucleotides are TGCGCCAGCAGCCAAGAGGGTGTGTACAATGAGCAGTTCTTC.

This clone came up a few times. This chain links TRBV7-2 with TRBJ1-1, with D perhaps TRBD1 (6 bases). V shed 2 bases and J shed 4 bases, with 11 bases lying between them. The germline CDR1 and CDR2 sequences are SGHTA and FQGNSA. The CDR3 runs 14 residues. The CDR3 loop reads CASSLISRGTEAFF. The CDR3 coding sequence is TGTGCCAGCAGCTTAATATCCAGGGGCACTGAAGCTTTCTTT. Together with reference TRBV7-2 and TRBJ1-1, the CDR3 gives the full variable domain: GAGVSQSPSNKVTEKGKDVELRCDPISGHTALYWYRQSLGQGLEFLIYFQGNSAPDKSGLPSDRFSAERTGGSVSTLTIQRTQQEDSAVYLCASSLISRGTEAFFGQGTRLTVV.

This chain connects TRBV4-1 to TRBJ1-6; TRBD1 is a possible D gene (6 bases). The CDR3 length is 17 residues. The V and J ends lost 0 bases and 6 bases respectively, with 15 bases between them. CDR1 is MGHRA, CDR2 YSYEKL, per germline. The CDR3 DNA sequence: TGCGCCAGCAGCCAAGATCCCTCGGGCAGGGGTAATTCACCCCTCCACTTT. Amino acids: CASSQDPSGRGNSPLHF.

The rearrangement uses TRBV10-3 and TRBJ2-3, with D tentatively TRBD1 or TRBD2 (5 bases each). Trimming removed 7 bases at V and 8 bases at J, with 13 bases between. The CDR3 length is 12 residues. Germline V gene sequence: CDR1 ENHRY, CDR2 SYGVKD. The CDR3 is CAINGDGGTQYF. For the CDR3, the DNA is TGTGCCATCAACGGGGACGGAGGTACGCAGTATTTT.

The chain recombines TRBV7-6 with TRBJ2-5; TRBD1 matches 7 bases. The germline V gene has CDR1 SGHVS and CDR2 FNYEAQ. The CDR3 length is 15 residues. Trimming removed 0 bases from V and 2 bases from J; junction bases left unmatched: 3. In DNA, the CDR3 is TGTGCCAGCAGCTTAGCGGGGGACAGACAAGAGACCCAGTACTTC. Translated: CASSLAGDRQETQYF.

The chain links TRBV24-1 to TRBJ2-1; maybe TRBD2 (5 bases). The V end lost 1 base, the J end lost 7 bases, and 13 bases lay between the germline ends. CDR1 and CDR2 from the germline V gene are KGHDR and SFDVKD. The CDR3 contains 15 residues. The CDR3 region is CATSDLRRPGNEQFF. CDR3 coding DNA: TGTGCCACCAGTGATTTAAGGCGACCGGGGAATGAGCAGTTCTTC.

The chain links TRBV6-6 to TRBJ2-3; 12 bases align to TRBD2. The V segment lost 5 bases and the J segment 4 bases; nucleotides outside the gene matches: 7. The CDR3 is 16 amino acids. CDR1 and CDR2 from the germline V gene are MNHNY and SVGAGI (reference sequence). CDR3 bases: TGTGCCAGCAGTCGACTAGCGGGGGAACCCTCAGATACGCAGTATTTT. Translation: CASSRLAGEPSDTQYF.

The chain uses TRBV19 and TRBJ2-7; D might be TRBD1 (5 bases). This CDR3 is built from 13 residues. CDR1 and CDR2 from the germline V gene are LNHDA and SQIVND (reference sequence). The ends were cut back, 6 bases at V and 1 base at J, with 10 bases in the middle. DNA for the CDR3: TGTGCCAGTAGCGGGCCAGGGTCCTACGAGCAGTACTTC. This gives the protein CASSGPGSYEQYF.

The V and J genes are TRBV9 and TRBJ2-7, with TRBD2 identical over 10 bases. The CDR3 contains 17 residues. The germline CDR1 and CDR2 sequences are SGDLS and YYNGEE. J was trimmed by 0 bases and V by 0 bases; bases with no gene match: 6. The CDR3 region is CASSVGAGGASSYEQYF. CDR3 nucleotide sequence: TGTGCCAGCAGCGTAGGAGCGGGGGGGGCTAGCTCCTACGAGCAGTACTTC. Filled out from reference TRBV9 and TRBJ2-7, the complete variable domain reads DSGVTQTPKHLITATGQRVTLRCSPRSGDLSVYWYQQSLDQGLQFLIQYYNGEERAKGNILERFSAQQFPDLHSELNLSSLELGDSALYFCASSVGAGGASSYEQYFGPGTRLTVT.